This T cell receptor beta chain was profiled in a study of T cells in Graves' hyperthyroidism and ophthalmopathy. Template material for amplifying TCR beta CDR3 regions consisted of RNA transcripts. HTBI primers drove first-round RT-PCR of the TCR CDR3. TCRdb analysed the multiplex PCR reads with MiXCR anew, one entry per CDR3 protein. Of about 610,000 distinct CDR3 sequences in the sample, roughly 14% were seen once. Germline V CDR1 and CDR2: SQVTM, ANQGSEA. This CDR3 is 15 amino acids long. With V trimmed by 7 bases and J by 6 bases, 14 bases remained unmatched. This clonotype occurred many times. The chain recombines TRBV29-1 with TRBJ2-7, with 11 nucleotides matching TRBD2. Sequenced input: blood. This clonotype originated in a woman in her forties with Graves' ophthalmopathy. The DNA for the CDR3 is TGCAGCGCCCAGAAGGGTACTAGCGGGAGTGGCGAGCAGTACTTC. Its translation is CSAQKGTSGSGEQYF.